The 17 T cell receptor beta chains below were found in one sample sequenced in a study of T cell clonality in common variable immunodeficiency. Profiling relied on immunoSEQ multiplex PCR, and the TCRdb table lists in-frame clones only, not all of them. The sample yields under 45,000 clones, without any singletons. Material for sequencing was peripheral blood mononuclear cells. The receptors shown here come from a person aged 18 to 75 in good health.

This clone was detected only a few times. The sequenced fragment ends 3 residues before the CDR3 boundary, so the rest is inferred from the germline J gene. This chain uses TRBV10-2 with TRBJ2-7; TRBD1 matches 7 bases. Germline V gene sequence: CDR1 WSHSY, CDR2 SAAADI. The CDR3 is 12 residues long. The V segment lost 10 bases and the J segment 2 bases; nucleotides outside the gene matches: 5. CDR3 DNA (partial): TGCGCCACTAGGGACAGAACCTACGAG. Protein product: CATRDRTYE. The entire CDR3 reads CATRDRTYEQYF.

This clone was seen more than once but under ten times. Sequencing ends 3 residues short of the CDR3 end; the germline J gene provides the rest. The gene calls are TRBV18 and TRBJ2-5, with a tentative D call TRBD1 (6 bases). CDR1 KGHSH and CDR2 LQKENI come from the germline V gene. The CDR3 length is 16 residues. The V gene lost 0 bases and the J gene lost 6 bases, with 17 bases spanning the gap. CDR3 sequence: CASSPPLAQGQQTQYF. The CDR3 DNA, read in part, is TGTGCCAGCTCACCACCCCTGGCCCAGGGGCAACAGACC.

In this sample, this clone turned up many times. The read ends 3 residues shy of where the CDR3 ends; the end is completed using the germline J gene. The chain links TRBV20-1 to TRBJ2-1, with 12 bases identical to TRBD2. CDR3 length: 15 residues. Losses at the gene ends were 6 bases for V and 7 bases for J; bases not matched to a gene: 10. From germline, CDR1 is DFQATT and CDR2 SNEGSKA (reference sequence). Partial CDR3 DNA: TGCAGTGCCATATTCGGACTAGCGGGACAAAATGAG. This gives the protein CSAIFGLAGQNE. The full CDR3 protein is CSAIFGLAGQNEQFF.

This clone was seen a handful of times. Coverage ceases 3 residues before the CDR3 finishes, and the germline J gene fills in the end. The chain has TRBV13 and TRBJ1-1; D not resolved. The ends were cut back, 5 bases at V and 7 bases at J, with 14 bases in the middle. Germline CDR1 is PRHDT and CDR2 is FYEKMQ (reference sequence). The CDR3 is made up of 13 amino acids. Partial CDR3 DNA: TGTGCCAGCAGCCCCGGCCCCGCGGTTGAA. Amino acids: CASSPGPAVE. The complete CDR3 reads CASSPGPAVEAFF.

At least ten counts were recorded for this clone. The CDR3 end falls 3 residues outside the read, so it is completed with the germline J gene. The chain couples TRBV5-1 to TRBJ2-5, with 10 bases lining up with TRBD1. CDR3 length: 16 amino acids. From germline, CDR1 is SGHRS and CDR2 YFSETQ. The ends lost 2 bases at V and 5 bases at J; junction bases unmatched: 9. CDR3 DNA (partial): TGCGCCAGCAGCTTCGCCGCGACAGGGGGCAAGGAGACC. It yields the protein CASSFAATGGKET. The CDR3 reads in full as CASSFAATGGKETQYF. Full variable domain (outside the CDR3, taken from reference TRBV5-1 and TRBJ2-5): KAGVTQTPRYLIKTRGQQVTLSCSPISGHRSVSWYQQTPGQGLQFLFEYFSETQRNKGNFPGRFSGRQFSNSRSEMNVSTLELGDSALYLCASSFAATGGKETQYFGPGTRLLVL.

This clone came up many times. With the read ending 3 residues before the CDR3 end, the germline J gene is used to fill in that end. This chain uses TRBV7-6 with TRBJ2-5; no clear D gene. Germline V gene sequence: CDR1 SGHVS, CDR2 FNYEAQ. The CDR3 consists of 13 residues. With 6 bases removed from V and 2 bases from J, the gap between germline ends came to 10 bases. Partial CDR3 DNA: TGTGCCAGCAGTCGACGGGTACAAGAGACC. Translated, it gives CASSRRVQET. The full CDR3 protein reads CASSRRVQETQYF. The full variable domain, in which reference TRBV7-6 and TRBJ2-5 provide the parts outside the CDR3, is GAGVSQSPRYKVTKRGQDVALRCDPISGHVSLYWYRQALGQGPEFLTYFNYEAQQDKSGLPNDRFSAERPEGSISTLTIQRTEQRDSAMYRCASSRRVQETQYFGPGTRLLVL.

Worth noting for this clone: The read finishes 3 residues shy of the CDR3 end, and the germline J gene is used to complete it. V and J are TRBV20-1 and TRBJ2-3; either TRBD1 or TRBD2 may fit D (6 bases each). CDR1 and CDR2 from the germline V gene are DFQATT and SNEGSKA (reference sequence). The CDR3 is made up of 15 amino acids. The chain's CDR3 is CSAREPGVVRETQYF. CDR3 bases read: TGCAGTGCTAGAGAACCAGGGGTAGTTCGGGAGACG.

Details on this clone: The CDR3 extends 3 residues past the end of the read, so its final part is completed from the germline J gene. V usage is TRBV19 and J usage is TRBJ1-2, with D possibly being TRBD1 (6 bases). Germline CDR1 LNHDA, CDR2 SQIVND (reference sequence). The CDR3 extends over 15 amino acids. Here the CDR3 reads CASSIAGGGWNDYTF. The sequenced CDR3 bases are TGTGCCAGTAGTATTGCGGGAGGGGGTTGGAATGAC.

In this sample, this clone turned up a few times. Read data end 3 residues before the CDR3 end; the end is taken from the germline J gene. This chain links TRBV11-1 with TRBJ2-7; maybe TRBD2 (7 bases). V was trimmed by 3 bases and J by 1 base, leaving 10 bases between them. This CDR3 region has 14 residues. CDR1 is SGHAT, CDR2 FQDESV, per germline (reference sequence). CDR3 DNA, as far as it was read: TGTGCCAGCAGCTTGGGAGGGACATCCTACGAG. It translates to CASSLGGTSYE. The whole CDR3 protein is CASSLGGTSYEQYF.

This clone was detected ten times or more. The CDR3 goes on 3 residues after the read ends, and that part is filled in from the germline J gene. The gene calls are TRBV28 and TRBJ2-7; 8 bases fit TRBD2. Unmatched junction bases numbered 9, after V lost 8 bases and J lost 3 bases. Germline V CDR1 and CDR2: MDHEN, SYDVKM. The length of the CDR3 is 14 residues. The CDR3 protein is CASGRGGTFYEQYF. CDR3 DNA, as far as it was read: TGTGCCAGCGGGCGCGGGGGGACCTTCTACGAG.

This clone showed up many times. Sequencing ends 3 residues short of the CDR3 end; the germline J gene provides the rest. The rearrangement uses TRBV15 and TRBJ2-1; possible D gene TRBD2, 6 bases. Trimming took 3 bases from V and 5 from J, leaving 20 bases between them. The germline CDR1 and CDR2 sequences are LNHNV and YYDKDF (reference sequence). The CDR3 consists of 17 residues. CDR3 loop: CATSSYVSSARNNEQFF. The CDR3 DNA, read in part, is TGTGCCACCAGCAGCTACGTCTCTAGCGCACGAAACAATGAG.

This clone was recorded at least ten times. The CDR3 extends 3 residues past the end of the read, so its final part is completed from the germline J gene. J is TRBJ2-5 and V is TRBV5-4; 8 bases line up with TRBD2. The CDR3 has 15 amino acids. V gave up 3 bases and J gave up 1 base; unmatched junction bases: 5. Germline-derived CDR1 and CDR2 are SGHNT and YYREEE (reference sequence). The CDR3 region is CASSWATSAQETQYF. The DNA read from the CDR3 is TGTGCCAGCAGCTGGGCGACTAGCGCCCAAGAGACC.

This clone was observed at least ten times. Read sequence stops 3 residues before the CDR3 end, and the germline J gene provides the missing end. The gene calls are TRBV7-9 and TRBJ2-3; D is perhaps TRBD1 (5 bases). Trimming left V 6 bases short and J 4 bases short, with 17 bases between. The CDR3 runs 15 residues. Germline V lookup: CDR1 SEHNR, CDR2 FQNEAQ (reference sequence). The CDR3 region is CASRPPGAVSDTQYF. CDR3 DNA (partial): TGTGCCAGCAGGCCCCCTGGGGCAGTGTCAGATACG.

This clone has a count of ten or more. The CDR3 extends 3 residues past the end of the read, so its final part is completed from the germline J gene. The gene calls are TRBV11-2 and TRBJ2-1; 7 bases are a match to TRBD2. CDR1 and CDR2 (germline): SGHAT, FQNNGV. The trim removed 2 bases at V and 9 bases at J, leaving 7 bases unmatched. CDR3 length: 14 amino acids. The part of the CDR3 DNA that was read is TGTGCCAGCAGCTTACCTCAGAGGACTAGTGAG. Translation gives CASSLPQRTSE. The CDR3, in full, reads CASSLPQRTSEQFF.

This clone has ten or more counts. Incomplete CDR3 DNA: TGTGCCATCAGTGAGAGTTGGACAGGAGGCGCAGATACG. It codes for CAISESWTGGADT. The entire CDR3 reads CAISESWTGGADTQYF. This chain connects TRBV10-3 to TRBJ2-3; 7 bases match TRBD1. The read ends 3 residues shy of where the CDR3 ends; the end is completed using the germline J gene. The V and J ends lost 2 bases and 4 bases, in that order; junction bases with no gene match: 9. The germline CDR1 and CDR2 sequences are ENHRY and SYGVKD. This CDR3 has 16 amino acids.

This clone was recorded many times. Coverage ceases 3 residues before the CDR3 finishes, and the germline J gene fills in the end. The gene calls are TRBV5-1 and TRBJ2-2; 8 bases map to TRBD2. Germline lookup yields CDR1 SGHRS and CDR2 YFSETQ. The CDR3 is made up of 17 amino acids. J was trimmed by 4 bases and V by 1 base; bases with no gene match: 9. The CDR3: CASSLLSGLAATGELFF. The CDR3 DNA, read in part, is TGCGCCAGCAGCTTGTTAAGCGGACTAGCCGCCACCGGGGAG.

This clone has a handful of counts. The CDR3 is cut off 3 residues early in the read; its end comes from the germline J gene. The gene calls are TRBV5-1 and TRBJ1-1; tentative D call: TRBD1 (6 bases). The CDR3 is 13 residues long. Germline-derived CDR1 and CDR2 are SGHRS and YFSETQ. CDR3 DNA, as far as it was read: TGCGCCAGCAGAGATCCGGGACATCAAGAG. This sequence encodes CASRDPGHQE. The entire CDR3 sequence reads CASRDPGHQEAFF.